These T cell receptor beta chains were read from a single sample in a study of STAT5B mutations in CD4+ large granular lymphocyte leukemia. The repertoire was sequenced with immunoSEQ multiplex PCR; TCRdb's copy has only in-frame clones and lacks some. Among roughly 48,000 clones listed, just over 70% were seen once. Sequenced: CD4+ T cells from blood buffy coats. The receptors shown here come from a human donor in good health. Each CDR3 is given with its conserved first and last residue. D genes are given only for firm matches. Rows give clone size only sometimes, using once, few, many, or a class for an expanded clone.

>NA|TRBV5-1|TRBJ2-2|TRBD1
CASSLNQGAARTGELFF
TGCGCCAGCAGCTTGAATCAGGGGGCGGCGCGGACCGGGGAGCTGTTTTTT
>NA|TRBV19|TRBJ2-7|NA
CASSIDLTATYEQYF
TGTGCCAGTAGTATAGATCTGACAGCCACCTACGAGCAGTACTTC
>few|TRBV19|TRBJ2-7|TRBD1
CASSTPGGGSYEQYF
TGTGCCAGTAGTACCCCAGGGGGCGGCTCCTACGAGCAGTACTTC
>NA|TRBV5-1|TRBJ2-1|NA
CASSSIVSGHNEQFF
TGCGCCAGCAGCTCCATCGTTAGCGGACACAATGAGCAGTTCTTC
>NA|TRBV2|TRBJ2-7|NA
CASSPNYEQYF
TGTGCCAGCAGCCCAAACTACGAGCAGTACTTC
>NA|TRBV6-4|TRBJ2-3|NA
CASSVGLSTDTQYF
TGTGCCAGCAGTGTAGGACTGAGCACAGATACGCAGTATTTT
>NA|TRBV10-3|TRBJ1-5|TRBD1
CAIRAGGSNQPQHF
TGTGCCATCAGGGCAGGGGGCAGCAATCAGCCCCAGCATTTT
>NA|TRBV18|TRBJ1-1|NA
CASSTLGGMNTEAFF
TGTGCCAGCTCTACTTTGGGGGGAATGAACACTGAAGCTTTCTTT
>once|TRBV5-6|TRBJ1-1|TRBD1
CASSLKAGTAPDTEAFF
TGTGCCAGCAGTTTGAAGGCCGGGACAGCCCCTGACACTGAAGCTTTCTTT
>NA|TRBV19|TRBJ1-5|NA
CASSIVGQPQHF
TGTGCCAGTAGTATCGTTGGCCAGCCCCAGCATTTT
>few|TRBV7-9|TRBJ2-7|TRBD1
CASSLTQTGGDEQYF
TGTGCCAGCAGCTTAACCCAGACAGGGGGGGACGAGCAGTACTTC
>NA|TRBV10-3|TRBJ1-2|NA
CAISESEDGYTF
TGTGCCATCAGTGAGTCGGAAGATGGCTACACCTTC
>few|TRBV7-2|TRBJ1-5|NA
CASSFSGNQPQHF
TGTGCCAGCAGCTTCTCCGGCAATCAGCCCCAGCATTTT
>NA|TRBV11-2|TRBJ1-4|TRBD1
CASSRTTGANEKLFF
TGTGCCAGCAGCCGTACTACAGGGGCTAATGAAAAACTGTTTTTT
>NA|TRBV6-1|TRBJ1-6|NA
CASSEVEFSPLHF
TGTGCCAGCAGTGAAGTGGAGTTTTCACCCCTCCACTTT
>NA|TRBV5-1|TRBJ2-1|TRBD1
CASSPTGGNEQFF
TGCGCCAGCAGCCCGACAGGGGGGAATGAGCAGTTCTTC
>NA|TRBV30|TRBJ2-1|TRBD2
CAWSKGTSGGNEQFF
TGTGCCTGGAGTAAGGGAACTAGCGGGGGTAATGAGCAGTTCTTC
>few|TRBV5-8|TRBJ1-1|NA
CASSSQGNTEAFF
TGTGCCAGCAGCTCACAGGGCAACACTGAAGCTTTCTTT
>NA|TRBV19|TRBJ2-3|TRBD2
CASSGTSGDTQYF
TGTGCCAGTAGCGGGACTAGCGGAGATACGCAGTATTTT
>few|TRBV18|TRBJ2-1|TRBD2
CASSPGTTNEQFF
TGTGCCAGCTCACCCGGGACTACCAATGAGCAGTTCTTC
>few|TRBV10-3|TRBJ1-1|TRBD1
CAISEKGAAFF
TGTGCCATCAGTGAAAAGGGGGCGGCTTTCTTT
>NA|TRBV6-6|TRBJ1-4|NA
CASSYTGINEKLFF
TGTGCCAGCAGTTACACGGGAATTAATGAAAAACTGTTTTTT
>NA|TRBV2|TRBJ2-3|TRBD2
CASSDQTSGGLDTQYF
TGTGCCAGCAGTGACCAGACTAGCGGGGGACTAGATACGCAGTATTTT
>once|TRBV19|TRBJ2-7|NA
CASSIQGTYEQYF
TGTGCCAGTAGTATACAGGGTACCTACGAGCAGTACTTC
>few|TRBV6-1|TRBJ1-5|NA
CASSQEASHNQPQHF
TGTGCCAGCAGTCAGGAGGCCAGCCACAATCAGCCCCAGCATTTT
>few|TRBV2|TRBJ2-5|TRBD2
CASKAGETQYF
TGTGCCAGCAAAGCGGGGGAGACCCAGTACTTC
>NA|TRBV5-8|TRBJ2-6|NA
CASSPGFSGANVLTF
TGTGCCAGCAGCCCAGGGTTCTCTGGGGCCAACGTCCTGACTTTC
>NA|TRBV7-9|TRBJ2-3|NA
CASSFSGPIDTQYF
TGTGCCAGCAGCTTCTCAGGACCCATAGATACGCAGTATTTT
>once|TRBV12-5|TRBJ2-2|NA
CASGFLQGNTGELFF
TGTGCTAGTGGTTTTTTACAGGGAAACACCGGGGAGCTGTTTTTT
>NA|TRBV19|TRBJ1-5|TRBD1
CASSGRGRGGNQPQHF
TGTGCCAGTAGTGGGAGGGGGCGAGGAGGCAATCAGCCCCAGCATTTT
>few|TRBV28|TRBJ1-3|NA
CASSLYRFGTIYF
TGTGCCAGCAGTTTATACAGGTTCGGCACCATATATTTT
>NA|TRBV30|TRBJ1-3|NA
CAWSARQNSGNTIYF
TGTGCCTGGAGTGCCCGCCAGAACTCTGGAAACACCATATATTTT
>NA|TRBV14|TRBJ1-2|TRBD1
CASSQRDSYGYTF
TGTGCCAGCAGCCAAAGGGACAGCTATGGCTACACCTTC
>few|TRBV27|TRBJ2-5|TRBD1
CASRGTVQETQYF
TGTGCCAGCAGGGGGACAGTACAAGAGACCCAGTACTTC
>NA|TRBV7-2|TRBJ1-6|TRBD1
CASGDSYSPLHF
TGTGCCAGCGGGGACAGTTATTCACCCCTCCACTTT
>NA|TRBV2|TRBJ1-1|TRBD1
CASGGQGYKEAFF
TGTGCCAGCGGAGGACAGGGGTATAAGGAAGCTTTCTTT
>NA|TRBV27|TRBJ1-2|NA
CASSSTTGTSYGYTF
TGTGCCAGCAGTTCGACCACCGGGACAAGTTATGGCTACACCTTC
>NA|TRBV5-1|TRBJ2-5|TRBD1
CASSLVQGAGETQYF
TGCGCCAGCAGCTTGGTACAGGGGGCAGGAGAGACCCAGTACTTC
>NA|TRBV23-1|TRBJ2-3|NA
CASSQSPPTRGDTQYF
TGCGCCAGCAGTCAATCCCCGCCAACTCGGGGAGATACGCAGTATTTT
>NA|TRBV6-5|TRBJ2-4|NA
CASSYETGFGNIQYF
TGTGCCAGCAGTTACGAAACAGGGTTTGGAAACATTCAGTACTTC
>once|TRBV7-6|TRBJ2-5|NA
CASSLLGGTAQETQYF
TGTGCCAGCAGCCTACTGGGGGGGACAGCTCAAGAGACCCAGTACTTC
>NA|TRBV5-1|TRBJ2-1|NA
CASSLATARYNEQFF
TGCGCCAGCAGCTTGGCGACAGCCCGTTACAATGAGCAGTTCTTC
>NA|TRBV28|TRBJ1-5|NA
CASTATLQPQHF
TGTGCCAGCACCGCAACCCTCCAGCCCCAGCATTTT
>NA|TRBV2|TRBJ1-4|NA
CASSERQAYNEKLFF
TGTGCCAGCAGTGAACGACAGGCCTATAATGAAAAACTGTTTTTT
>NA|TRBV6-5|TRBJ1-6|NA
CASRRVRNSPLHF
TGTGCCAGCCGACGGGTGAGGAATTCACCCCTCCACTTT
>NA|TRBV28|TRBJ2-7|TRBD2
CASSPSSGGHYEQYF
TGTGCCAGCAGCCCCTCTAGCGGGGGCCACTACGAGCAGTACTTC
>NA|TRBV5-5|TRBJ2-1|NA
CASSRGDNYNEQFF
TGTGCCAGCAGCAGGGGGGACAACTACAATGAGCAGTTCTTC
>NA|TRBV6-6|TRBJ1-2|TRBD1
CASTGQGNVYTF
TGTGCCAGCACGGGACAGGGGAACGTCTACACCTTC
>NA|TRBV5-4|TRBJ2-7|NA
CASSDRNVDYEQYF
TGTGCCAGCAGCGACCGGAACGTCGACTACGAGCAGTACTTC
>NA|TRBV29-1|TRBJ2-2|TRBD1
CSVRGQGGTGELFF
TGCAGCGTGAGGGGACAGGGTGGGACCGGGGAGCTGTTTTTT
>NA|TRBV27|TRBJ1-2|NA
CASSPRRAGYGYTF
TGTGCCAGCAGTCCCCGTAGGGCCGGTTATGGCTACACCTTC
>NA|TRBV19|TRBJ2-7|NA
CASSILIAREQYF
TGTGCCAGTAGTATATTAATAGCGCGGGAGCAGTACTTC
>few|TRBV20-1|TRBJ2-7|NA
CSAGQAYEQYF
TGCAGTGCTGGGCAGGCCTACGAGCAGTACTTC
>NA|TRBV30|TRBJ2-1|TRBD2
CAWNGGYNEQFF
TGTGCCTGGAACGGGGGGTACAATGAGCAGTTCTTC
>NA|TRBV7-9|TRBJ2-3|TRBD2
CASSPGGADTQYF
TGTGCCAGCAGCCCCGGGGGGGCGGATACGCAGTATTTT